This T cell receptor (beta chain) came from a study of beta chain features in type 1 diabetes. Study results and limitations: Sampled from patients, naive, central memory and Treg TCRB repertoires appeared more similar than those sampled from healthy donors. Patients with Type 1 diabetes showed moderately but significantly shorter TCRB CDR3s in all four CD4+ subsets. Highly expressing activated T cells could be over-counted with a cDNA template. More deletions and fewer insertions at VDJ junctions were found in patients with type 1 diabetes.

This clone occurred a few times. Its specificity is not known. Germline V gene sequence: CDR1 MGHDK, CDR2 SYGVNS. The CDR3 covers 12 residues. Trimming shortened V by 5 bases and J by 10 bases, and 12 bases separated the two germline ends. The investigators reverse transcribed all of the isolated RNA, so they sequenced expressed TCRB transcripts. This table comes from immunoSEQ multiplex PCR, and its TCRdb copy is limited to in-frame clones, with some not included. The table records around 140,000 clones, 9% to 10% of them present only once. The material sequenced was central memory CD4+ T cells from blood. The chain recombines TRBV25-1 with TRBJ2-1; no firm D call. The clonotype originates from a woman aged 40 to 55 in good health. The CDR3 coding sequence is TGTGCCAGCAGTCTCAACACCAGGGAGCAGTTCTTC. It encodes CASSLNTREQFF.